One T cell receptor (beta chain) is described in this entry. Everyone who took part was roughly 18 to 89 years old, and they came from fewer than 25 US areas. Cohort assignment relied on participant-reported clinical history. CDR1 and CDR2 from the germline V gene are MNHEY and SMNVEV (reference sequence). This CDR3 region has 15 residues. V lost 5 bases and J lost 4; bases outside the gene matches: 7. This record belongs to a study of blood T cell repertoires in COVID-19. Turning to the study itself: Sample material is recorded as cDNA or gDNA derived from T cells, B-cell-depleted T cells, or PBMCs.

Authors' analysis steps: Amplification of reference gene primers was used by the study to estimate nucleated cell counts. Repertoires were generated with immunoSEQ multiplex PCR, while TCRdb's copy carries only in-frame clones and drops some. That table supplies the V and J calls and clone size; D and trimming were determined from the DNA. The sample includes about 220,000 clones, about 87% of them seen just once. This receptor was taken from a woman aged 25 to 39 with acute COVID-19. The chain couples TRBV27 to TRBJ2-1, with 8 bases fitting TRBD2. Input material: PBMCs or T cells enriched from blood (not recorded which). CDR3 region: CASSTLAGGYNEQFF. The CDR3 bases are TGTGCCAGCAGTACGCTAGCGGGCGGATACAATGAGCAGTTCTTC.